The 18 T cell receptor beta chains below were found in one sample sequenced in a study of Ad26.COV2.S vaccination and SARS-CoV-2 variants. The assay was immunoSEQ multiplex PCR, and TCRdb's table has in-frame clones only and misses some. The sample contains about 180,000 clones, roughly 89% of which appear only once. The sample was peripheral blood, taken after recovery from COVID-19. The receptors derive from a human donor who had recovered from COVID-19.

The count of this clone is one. Here the CDR3 reads CSVEDQPYGYTF. In DNA form, the CDR3 reads TGCAGCGTTGAAGATCAGCCATATGGCTACACCTTC. The chain recombines TRBV29-1 with TRBJ1-2; D is unresolved. V was shortened by 0 bases and J by 5 bases, with 7 bases between the two germline ends. Looked up from germline, CDR1 is SQVTM and CDR2 is ANQGSEA. The CDR3 consists of 12 residues.

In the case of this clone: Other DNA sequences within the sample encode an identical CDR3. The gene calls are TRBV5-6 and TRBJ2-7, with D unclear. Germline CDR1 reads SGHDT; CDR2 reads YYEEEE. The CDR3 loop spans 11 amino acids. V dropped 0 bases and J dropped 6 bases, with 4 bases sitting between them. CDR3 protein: CASSLGGEQYF. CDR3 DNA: TGTGCCAGCAGCTTGGGCGGCGAGCAGTACTTC.

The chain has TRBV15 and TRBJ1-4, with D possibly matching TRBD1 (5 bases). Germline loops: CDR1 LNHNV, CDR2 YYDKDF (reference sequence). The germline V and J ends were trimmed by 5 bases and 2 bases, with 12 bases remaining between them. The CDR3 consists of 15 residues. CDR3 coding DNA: TGTGCCACCAGCGGGGACCTGGGGACTAATGAAAAACTGTTTTTT. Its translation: CATSGDLGTNEKLFF.

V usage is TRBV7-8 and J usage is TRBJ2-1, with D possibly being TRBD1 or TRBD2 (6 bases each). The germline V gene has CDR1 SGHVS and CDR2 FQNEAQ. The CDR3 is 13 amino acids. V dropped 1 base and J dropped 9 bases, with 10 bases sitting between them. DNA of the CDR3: TGTGCCAGCAGCTTAGTGGGGGGCAGTGAGCAGTTCTTC. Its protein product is CASSLVGGSEQFF.

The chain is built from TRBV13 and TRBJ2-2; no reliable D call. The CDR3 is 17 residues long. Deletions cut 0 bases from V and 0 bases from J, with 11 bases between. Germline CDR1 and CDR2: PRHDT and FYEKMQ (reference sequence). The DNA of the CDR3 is TGTGCCAGCAGCTTAGGTGGCGTCTACACGAACACCGGGGAGCTGTTTTTT. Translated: CASSLGGVYTNTGELFF.

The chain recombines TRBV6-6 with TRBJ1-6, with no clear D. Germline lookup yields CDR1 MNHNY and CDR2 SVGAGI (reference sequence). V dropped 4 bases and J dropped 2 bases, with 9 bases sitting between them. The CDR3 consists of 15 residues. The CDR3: CASSSRGPYNSPLHF. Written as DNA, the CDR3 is TGTGCCAGCAGTTCACGAGGCCCCTATAATTCACCCCTCCACTTT.

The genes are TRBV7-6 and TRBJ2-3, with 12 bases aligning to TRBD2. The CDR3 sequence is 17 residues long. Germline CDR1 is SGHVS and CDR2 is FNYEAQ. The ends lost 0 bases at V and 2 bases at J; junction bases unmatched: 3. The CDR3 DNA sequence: TGTGCCAGCAGCTTAGCTAGGACTAGCGGGGCCACAGATACGCAGTATTTT. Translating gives CASSLARTSGATDTQYF. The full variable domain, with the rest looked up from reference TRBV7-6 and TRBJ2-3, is GAGVSQSPRYKVTKRGQDVALRCDPISGHVSLYWYRQALGQGPEFLTYFNYEAQQDKSGLPNDRFSAERPEGSISTLTIQRTEQRDSAMYRCASSLARTSGATDTQYFGPGTRLTVL.

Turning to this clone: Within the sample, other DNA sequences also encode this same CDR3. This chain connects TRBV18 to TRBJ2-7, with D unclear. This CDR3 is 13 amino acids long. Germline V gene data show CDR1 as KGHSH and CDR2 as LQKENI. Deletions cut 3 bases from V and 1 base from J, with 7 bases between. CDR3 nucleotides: TGTGCCAGCTCACCGGGCAGTTCCTACGAGCAGTACTTC. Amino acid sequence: CASSPGSSYEQYF.

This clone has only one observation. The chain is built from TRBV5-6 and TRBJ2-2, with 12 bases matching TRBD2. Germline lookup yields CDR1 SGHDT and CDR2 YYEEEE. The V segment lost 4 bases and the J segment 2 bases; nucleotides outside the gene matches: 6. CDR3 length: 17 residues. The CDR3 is CASSLGLAGFNTGELFF. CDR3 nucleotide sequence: TGTGCCAGCAGCCTAGGACTAGCGGGGTTTAACACCGGGGAGCTGTTTTTT.

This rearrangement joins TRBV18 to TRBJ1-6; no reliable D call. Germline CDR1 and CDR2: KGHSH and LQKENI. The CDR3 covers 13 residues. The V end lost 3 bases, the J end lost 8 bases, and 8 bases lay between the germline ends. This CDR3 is CASSPAGYSPLHF. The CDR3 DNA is TGTGCCAGCTCACCGGCAGGCTATTCACCCCTCCACTTT.

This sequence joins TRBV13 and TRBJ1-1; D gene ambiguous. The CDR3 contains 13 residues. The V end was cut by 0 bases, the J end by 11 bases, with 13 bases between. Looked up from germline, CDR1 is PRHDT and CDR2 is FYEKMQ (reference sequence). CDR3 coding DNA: TGTGCCAGCAGCTTAGGGGCGTCGGACTTTGCTTTCTTT. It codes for CASSLGASDFAFF.

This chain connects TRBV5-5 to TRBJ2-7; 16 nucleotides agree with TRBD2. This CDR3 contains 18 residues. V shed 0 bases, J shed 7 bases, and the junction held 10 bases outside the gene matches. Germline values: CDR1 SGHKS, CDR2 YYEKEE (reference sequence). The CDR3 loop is CASSLGGHPGLAGGEQYF. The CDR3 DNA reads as TGTGCCAGCAGCTTGGGTGGGCACCCGGGACTAGCGGGAGGGGAGCAGTACTTC. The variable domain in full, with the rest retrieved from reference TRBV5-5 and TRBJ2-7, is DAGVTQSPTHLIKTRGQQVTLRCSPISGHKSVSWYQQVLGQGPQFIFQYYEKEERGRGNFPDRFSARQFPNYSSELNVNALLLGDSALYLCASSLGGHPGLAGGEQYFGPGTRLTVT.

Here the CDR3 DNA reads TGTGCCAGCAGCGTAGTTGGGGGTCAAGTCACAGATACGCAGTATTTT. It is translated as CASSVVGGQVTDTQYF. This chain joins TRBV9 and TRBJ2-3; the D call may be TRBD1 or TRBD2 (5 bases each). CDR3 length: 16 amino acids. Germline V gives CDR1 SGDLS, CDR2 YYNGEE. Trimming shortened V by 0 bases and J by 2 bases, and 13 bases separated the two germline ends.

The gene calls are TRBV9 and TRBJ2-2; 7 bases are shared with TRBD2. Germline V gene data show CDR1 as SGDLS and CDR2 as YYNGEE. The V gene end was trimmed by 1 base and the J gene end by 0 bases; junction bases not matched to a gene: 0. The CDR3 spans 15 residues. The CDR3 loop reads CASSVLAANTGELFF. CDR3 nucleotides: TGTGCCAGCAGCGTACTAGCGGCGAACACCGGGGAGCTGTTTTTT.

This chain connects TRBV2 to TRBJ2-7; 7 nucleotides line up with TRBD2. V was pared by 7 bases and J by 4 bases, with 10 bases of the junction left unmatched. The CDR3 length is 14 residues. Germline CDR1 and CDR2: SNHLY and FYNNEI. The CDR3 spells CASISGLLVYEQYF. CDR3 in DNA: TGTGCCAGCATTTCGGGACTACTAGTTTACGAGCAGTACTTC.

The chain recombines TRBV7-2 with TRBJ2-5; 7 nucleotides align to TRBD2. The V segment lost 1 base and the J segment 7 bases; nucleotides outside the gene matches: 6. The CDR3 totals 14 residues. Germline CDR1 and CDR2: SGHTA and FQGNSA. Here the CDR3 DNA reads TGTGCCAGCAGCTTAGGACTAGCCGAGGGGACCCAGTACTTC. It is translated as CASSLGLAEGTQYF.

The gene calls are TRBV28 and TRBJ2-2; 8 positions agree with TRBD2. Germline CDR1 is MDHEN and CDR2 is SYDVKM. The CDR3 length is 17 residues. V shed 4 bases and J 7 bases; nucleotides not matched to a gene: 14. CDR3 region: CASSSTRGGHRDGELFF. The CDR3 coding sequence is TGTGCCAGCAGTTCTACTCGGGGGGGGCACCGGGACGGGGAGCTGTTTTTT.

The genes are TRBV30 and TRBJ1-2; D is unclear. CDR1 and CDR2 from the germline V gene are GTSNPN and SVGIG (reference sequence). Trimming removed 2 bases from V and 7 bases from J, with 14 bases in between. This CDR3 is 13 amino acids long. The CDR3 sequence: CAWSITPRGGYTF. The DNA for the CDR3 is TGTGCCTGGAGTATTACCCCTCGAGGTGGCTACACCTTC. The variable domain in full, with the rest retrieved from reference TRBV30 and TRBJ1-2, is SQTIHQWPATLVQPVGSPLSLECTVEGTSNPNLYWYRQAAGRGLQLLFYSVGIGQISSEVPQNLSASRPQDRQFILSSKKLLLSDSGFYLCAWSITPRGGYTFGSGTRLTVV.